A selection of T cell receptor beta chains follows, all from one sample in a study of blood T cell dynamics during melanoma immunotherapy. The data were produced by immunoSEQ multiplex PCR, yet TCRdb's version contains in-frame clones alone and is incomplete. This listing includes 79 clones. Sample: cell-free DNA from blood, taken from a patient treated with checkpoint blockade. Receptors were obtained from a human donor with melanoma. Each CDR3 is given with its conserved first and last residue. D genes are given only for firm matches. Only part of the rows carry a size: once, few, many, or a class if the clone is expanded.

D: -; V: TRBV27; size: -; J: TRBJ1-3; CDR3: CASSRITGTGNTIYF; DNA: TGTGCCAGCAGTCGAATAACAGGGACTGGAAACACCATATATTTT
D: TRBD1; V: TRBV7-6; size: once; J: TRBJ2-1; CDR3: CASSSFIGTGYNEQFF; DNA: TGTGCCAGCAGCTCCTTTATCGGGACAGGCTACAATGAGCAGTTCTTC
D: TRBD2; V: TRBV7-9; size: -; J: TRBJ2-1; CDR3: CASSIPGGADNEQFF; DNA: TGTGCCAGCAGCATCCCGGGGGGGGCAGACAATGAGCAGTTCTTC
D: TRBD1; V: TRBV9; size: -; J: TRBJ2-1; CDR3: CASSARDSSYNEQFF; DNA: TGTGCCAGCAGCGCTCGGGACAGCTCCTACAATGAGCAGTTCTTC
D: -; V: TRBV27; size: -; J: TRBJ2-3; CDR3: CASSLNGGLLGTQYF; DNA: TGTGCCAGCAGTTTAAACGGGGGCCTTCTTGGTACGCAGTATTTT
D: -; V: TRBV2; size: -; J: TRBJ2-5; CDR3: CASKVENQETQYF; DNA: TGTGCCAGCAAGGTGGAGAACCAAGAGACCCAGTACTTC
D: TRBD1; V: TRBV4-2; size: -; J: TRBJ1-1; CDR3: CASSQVDRGPLMNTEAFF; DNA: TGTGCCAGCAGCCAAGTGGACAGGGGGCCTCTCATGAACACTGAAGCTTTCTTT
D: -; V: TRBV11-3; size: once; J: TRBJ2-6; CDR3: CASSGRRRERQSRANVLTF; DNA: TGTGCCAGCAGCGGTCGTCGCAGAGAACGACAAAGTCGGGCCAACGTCCTGACTTTC
D: TRBD1; V: TRBV13; size: -; J: TRBJ1-4; CDR3: CASSSTGQGTEKLFF; DNA: TGTGCCAGCAGCAGTACGGGACAGGGGACTGAAAAACTGTTTTTT
D: TRBD2; V: TRBV13; size: -; J: TRBJ2-3; CDR3: CASSGAGLAGGYTDTQYF; DNA: TGTGCCAGCAGCGGAGCGGGACTAGCGGGGGGTTACACAGATACGCAGTATTTT
D: -; V: TRBV29-1; size: -; J: TRBJ2-1; CDR3: CSVQDSSYNEQFF; DNA: TGCAGCGTTCAGGACAGCTCCTACAATGAGCAGTTCTTC
D: TRBD1; V: TRBV5-5; size: -; J: TRBJ1-1; CDR3: CASSQVDRGPLMNTEAFF; DNA: TGTGCCAGCAGCCAAGTGGACAGGGGGCCTCTCATGAACACTGAAGCTTTCTTT
D: TRBD2; V: TRBV5-6; size: -; J: TRBJ2-3; CDR3: CASSLRGGTDTQYF; DNA: TGTGCCAGCAGCTTGCGGGGGGGCACAGATACGCAGTATTTT
D: -; V: TRBV6-6; size: -; J: TRBJ1-6; CDR3: CASGPSDSPLHF; DNA: TGTGCCAGCGGCCCGTCGGATTCACCCCTCCACTTT
D: -; V: TRBV5-8; size: -; J: TRBJ2-1; CDR3: CASSSDSYNEQFF; DNA: TGTGCCAGCAGCAGCGACAGTTACAATGAGCAGTTCTTC
D: -; V: TRBV5-1; size: few; J: TRBJ1-2; CDR3: CASSLDQYGYTF; DNA: TGCGCCAGCAGCTTGGACCAATATGGCTACACCTTC
D: -; V: TRBV5-1; size: -; J: TRBJ2-3; CDR3: CASSLQGGSTDTQYF; DNA: TGCGCCAGCAGCTTACAGGGTGGATCCACAGATACGCAGTATTTT
D: -; V: TRBV27; size: -; J: TRBJ1-2; CDR3: CASSPTLAYGYTF; DNA: TGTGCCAGCAGTCCAACCTTGGCGTATGGCTACACCTTC
D: -; V: TRBV7-8; size: -; J: TRBJ1-2; CDR3: CASSPTPFTNYGYTF; DNA: TGTGCCAGCAGCCCGACACCTTTTACTAACTATGGCTACACCTTC
D: -; V: TRBV5-4; size: -; J: TRBJ2-6; CDR3: CASSWGSGPPSGANVLTF; DNA: TGTGCCAGCAGCTGGGGGTCAGGGCCCCCCTCTGGGGCCAACGTCCTGACTTTC
D: TRBD1; V: TRBV5-1; size: -; J: TRBJ1-1; CDR3: CASSPQGARNTEAFF; DNA: TGCGCCAGCAGCCCACAGGGGGCTCGGAACACTGAAGCTTTCTTT
D: TRBD1; V: TRBV5-5; size: -; J: TRBJ1-1; CDR3: CASSIGQAYTEAFF; DNA: TGTGCCAGCAGCATAGGACAGGCCTACACTGAAGCTTTCTTT
D: -; V: TRBV7-7; size: -; J: TRBJ2-1; CDR3: CASSTSSYNEQFF; DNA: TGTGCTAGCAGCACTTCATCCTACAATGAGCAGTTCTTC
D: -; V: TRBV7-6; size: once; J: TRBJ2-2; CDR3: CAAGLRGPGELFF; DNA: TGTGCCGCCGGATTACGGGGCCCCGGGGAGCTGTTTTTT
D: -; V: TRBV6-5; size: -; J: TRBJ2-2; CDR3: CASMGGFGTGELFF; DNA: TGTGCCAGCATGGGCGGGTTCGGCACCGGGGAGCTGTTTTTT
D: TRBD2; V: TRBV7-6; size: -; J: TRBJ2-3; CDR3: CASSLVPSGRAQDDTQYF; DNA: TGTGCCAGCAGCTTAGTCCCCAGCGGGAGGGCCCAGGACGATACGCAGTATTTT
D: TRBD1; V: TRBV5-4; size: -; J: TRBJ2-1; CDR3: CASSAPSGQGVNEQFF; DNA: TGTGCCAGCAGCGCGCCCTCGGGACAGGGGGTCAATGAGCAGTTCTTC
D: TRBD1; V: TRBV2; size: -; J: TRBJ1-2; CDR3: CASREQGRGVYGYTF; DNA: TGTGCCAGCAGGGAACAGGGGCGTGGGGTCTATGGCTACACCTTC